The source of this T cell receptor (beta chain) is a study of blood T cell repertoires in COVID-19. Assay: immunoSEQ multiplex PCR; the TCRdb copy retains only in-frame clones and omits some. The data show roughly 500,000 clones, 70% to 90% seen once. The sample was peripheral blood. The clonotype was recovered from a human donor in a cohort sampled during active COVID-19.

The CDR3 is CASSLGVGATGRSYEQYF. CDR3 in DNA: TGTGCCAGCAGTTTAGGGGTAGGAGCGACCGGGAGGTCCTACGAGCAGTACTTC. The chain employs TRBV27 and TRBJ2-7, with 7 positions matching TRBD2. The trim removed 2 bases at V and 1 base at J, leaving 14 bases unmatched. This CDR3 is 18 amino acids long. In germline, CDR1 is MNHEY, CDR2 SMNVEV (reference sequence).